The 17 T cell receptor beta chains listed next were all sequenced from one sample in a study of T cell clonotyping in hematopoietic cell transplantation. The time point: recipient sample about 28 days before transplant, after cytoreduction. Using immunoSEQ multiplex PCR, the repertoire was profiled, and TCRdb retains in-frame clones only, with some absent. Counted here are about 76,000 clones, less than 96% occurring once; the ten biggest clones make up about 1.8%. This specimen consisted of peripheral blood mononuclear cells, obtained before stem cell transplant. These receptors were taken from a woman aged 50 to 65 with acute myeloid leukemia. Some clones in this sample may be carry-over from other donors' samples.

J is TRBJ1-2 and V is TRBV6-6; tentative D call: TRBD1 (6 bases). The length of the CDR3 is 14 residues. Germline-derived CDR1 and CDR2 are MNHNY and SVGAGI (reference sequence). V shed 2 bases and J shed 4 bases, with 11 bases lying between them. This chain's CDR3 is CASSYGGGSYGYTF. The CDR3 DNA sequence: TGTGCCAGCAGTTACGGTGGGGGCTCCTATGGCTACACCTTC.

This chain links TRBV4-1 with TRBJ1-5, with D perhaps TRBD1 (5 bases). The CDR3 covers 16 residues. From germline, CDR1 is MGHRA and CDR2 YSYEKL. V was pared by 0 bases and J by 6 bases, with 15 bases between. The CDR3 protein is CASSQEGSRGAQPQHF. Here the CDR3 DNA reads TGCGCCAGCAGCCAAGAGGGGTCAAGGGGTGCTCAGCCCCAGCATTTT.

The gene calls are TRBV6-5 and TRBJ2-7, with 12 bases that match TRBD2. The CDR3 extends over 13 amino acids. Germline loops: CDR1 MNHEY, CDR2 SVGAGI. The V gene end was trimmed by 8 bases and the J gene end by 6 bases; junction bases not matched to a gene: 5. The CDR3 sequence is CASRLAGVREQYF. Here the CDR3 DNA reads TGTGCCAGCCGACTAGCGGGAGTTCGCGAGCAGTACTTC.

The V gene is TRBV19, the J gene TRBJ2-3, with 7 nucleotides matching TRBD1. There are 18 residues in the CDR3. Trimming at V came to 4 bases and at J to 3 bases, leaving 16 bases not matched to a gene. Germline V gives CDR1 LNHDA, CDR2 SQIVND (reference sequence). The CDR3 nucleotides read TGTGCCAGTAGTACCAACCCCAGACAGGGTGGAAGGACAGATACGCAGTATTTT. Protein sequence: CASSTNPRQGGRTDTQYF.

Details on this clone: Given the absence of the conserved phenylalanine or tryptophan at the CDR3 end, a read error is likely. No DNA is shown, since the ends of the CDR3 on it are uncertain; the CDR3 is the one TCRdb lists. The chain uses TRBV23-1 and TRBJ1-1; the DNA was not compared with TRBD1, the D call given in the table. TRBV23-1 is reported as an ORF; its role is uncertain. Including both end residues, the CDR3 is 11 amino acids long. The CDR3 spells CASSQSVSDIV.

The CDR3 reads CASSLGWGDGEKLFF. The CDR3 nucleotides read TGTGCCAGCAGCTTAGGGTGGGGAGATGGCGAAAAACTGTTTTTT. The chain uses TRBV7-2 and TRBJ1-4, with D hard to call. This CDR3 comprises 15 residues. Trimming stripped 1 base from V and 8 bases from J, with 14 bases between. Germline CDR1 and CDR2: SGHTA and FQGNSA.

V and J are TRBV5-6 and TRBJ1-2; 10 nucleotides agree with TRBD1. The CDR3 is 15 amino acids. V lost 4 bases to trimming and J lost 4 bases; unmatched junction nucleotides: 7. Germline CDR1 reads SGHDT; CDR2 reads YYEEEE. CDR3 DNA: TGTGCCAGCAGCCGGACCGGGACAGGGGTCTATGGCTACACCTTC. This sequence encodes CASSRTGTGVYGYTF.

The chain has TRBV7-2 and TRBJ2-7; D perhaps matches TRBD2 (5 bases). Germline CDR1 reads SGHTA; CDR2 reads FQGNSA. The CDR3 runs to 14 residues. The V gene lost 2 bases and the J gene lost 3 bases, with 11 bases spanning the gap. CDR3 residues: CASSLIGGRYEQYF. CDR3 in DNA: TGTGCCAGCAGCTTAATCGGCGGGCGCTACGAGCAGTACTTC.

The chain joins TRBV10-3 to TRBJ2-7; D uncertain. V dropped 2 bases and J dropped 4 bases, with 6 bases sitting between them. CDR1 is ENHRY and CDR2 is SYGVKD in the germline V gene. This CDR3 contains 12 residues. The CDR3 DNA is TGTGCCATCAGTGAGGCCCTATACGAGCAGTACTTC. The encoded protein is CAISEALYEQYF.

The chain has TRBV7-2 and TRBJ2-1; 9 bases line up with TRBD2. This CDR3 is built from 17 residues. Germline values: CDR1 SGHTA, CDR2 FQGNSA. J gave up 0 bases and V 2 bases, and 5 bases lay outside the gene matches. The CDR3 loop is CASSLRSSGISYNEQFF. In DNA, the CDR3 is TGTGCCAGCAGCTTAAGGTCTAGCGGGATCTCCTACAATGAGCAGTTCTTC. Full variable domain (outside the CDR3, taken from reference TRBV7-2 and TRBJ2-1): GAGVSQSPSNKVTEKGKDVELRCDPISGHTALYWYRQSLGQGLEFLIYFQGNSAPDKSGLPSDRFSAERTGGSVSTLTIQRTQQEDSAVYLCASSLRSSGISYNEQFFGPGTRLTVL.

The chain is built from TRBV21-1 and TRBJ1-2. TRBV21-1 is a recognized pseudogene. The CDR3 sequence is 15 residues long. This CDR3 reads CASSFDGSGPHGYTF. For the CDR3, the DNA is TGTGCCAGCAGCTTTGACGGCAGCGGGCCCCATGGCTACACCTTC.

This rearrangement joins TRBV14 to TRBJ2-7; no definite D call. The germline V gene encodes CDR1 SGHDN and CDR2 FVKESK. The CDR3 is 13 amino acids. V was shortened by 3 bases and J by 7 bases, with 13 bases between the two germline ends. The CDR3 DNA reads as TGTGCCAGCAGCCAGGGCCTTCTTTGGGAGCAGTACTTC. It specifies CASSQGLLWEQYF.

The chain employs TRBV6-1 and TRBJ2-5; D may be TRBD2 (6 bases). Germline assignment: CDR1 MNHNS and CDR2 SASEGT. This CDR3 spans 13 amino acids. With 6 bases removed from V and 6 bases from J, the gap between germline ends came to 14 bases. The CDR3 loop is CASRMRGGKTQYF. CDR3 nucleotide sequence: TGTGCCAGCAGGATGCGGGGTGGCAAGACCCAGTACTTC.

The rearrangement links TRBV11-2 to TRBJ1-2, with D perhaps TRBD1 (6 bases). V dropped 5 bases and J dropped 7 bases, with 8 bases sitting between them. Germline V gives CDR1 SGHAT, CDR2 FQNNGV. There are 11 residues in the CDR3. DNA of the CDR3: TGTGCCAGCAGCCCAGGGGTTGGCTACACCTTC. Protein product: CASSPGVGYTF.

This clone occurred once. The chain has TRBV9 and TRBJ2-1; TRBD2 agrees at 9 bases. The V gene's germline CDR1 is SGDLS and CDR2 YYNGEE. The CDR3 length is 16 residues. J lost 7 bases, V lost 0 bases, and 8 bases had no gene match. The CDR3, as DNA: TGTGCCAGCAGCGTAGCGGGGCGGGGGGGCCAAAATGAGCAGTTCTTC. Its protein product is CASSVAGRGGQNEQFF.

The chain combines TRBV19 with TRBJ1-2; 10 nucleotides line up with TRBD1. Germline assignment: CDR1 LNHDA and CDR2 SQIVND (reference sequence). The CDR3 is 17 amino acids. The V gene end was trimmed by 3 bases and the J gene end by 0 bases; junction bases not matched to a gene: 7. CDR3 coding DNA: TGTGCCAGTAGTATGTGGACAGGGGGGTTAGCTAACTATGGCTACACCTTC. Translating it yields CASSMWTGGLANYGYTF.

The rearrangement joins TRBV30 to TRBJ1-6; D is possibly TRBD1 (5 bases). The germline CDR1 and CDR2 sequences are GTSNPN and SVGIG (reference sequence). V was cut by 5 bases and J by 1 base, with 9 bases left in between. The CDR3 is 14 amino acids. The CDR3 DNA reads as TGTGCCTGGGAGGGGCAGTCCTATAATTCACCCCTCCACTTT. Its translation is CAWEGQSYNSPLHF.